This T cell receptor (beta chain) was obtained from a study of cytomegalovirus exposure and HLA in healthy donors. This CDR3 region has 14 residues. V lost 6 bases and J lost 7, with 16 bases in between. From germline, CDR1 is ENHRY and CDR2 SYGVKD. Use of 60 Vbeta and 13 Jbeta primers characterized the PCR. Sequenced by immunoSEQ multiplex PCR; TCRdb stores in-frame clones only, minus some. This table holds 100,000 to 150,000 clones, around 82% found once. Source material: PBMCs. The genes are TRBV10-3 and TRBJ1-5, with D possibly being TRBD1 (5 bases). The receptor comes from a female donor in good health and CMV-seronegative. In DNA, the CDR3 is TGTGCCATCAGACCTGCGGGGCTCGGGCAGCCCCAGCATTTT. This gives the protein CAIRPAGLGQPQHF.